Following are 32 T cell receptor beta chains from one sample sequenced in a study of blood T cell repertoires in COVID-19. The table came from immunoSEQ multiplex PCR; TCRdb's copy has only in-frame clones and leaves some out. This table has some 140,000 clones, roughly 88% appearing once. The material sequenced was peripheral blood. These receptors all come from a man aged 60-69 years with COVID-19, enrolled during active disease.

DNA for the CDR3: TGTGCCAGTAGTATAGTGTCGTTGAACACTGAAGCTTTCTTT. Its protein is CASSIVSLNTEAFF. V gene TRBV19 combines with J gene TRBJ1-1; unclear D gene. V lost 1 base to trimming and J lost 0 bases, with 6 bases between them. Germline values: CDR1 LNHDA, CDR2 SQIVND (reference sequence). The CDR3 extends over 14 amino acids. Full variable domain (outside the CDR3, taken from reference TRBV19 and TRBJ1-1): DGGITQSPKYLFRKEGQNVTLSCEQNLNHDAMYWYRQDPGQGLRLIYYSQIVNDFQKGDIAEGYSVSREKKESFPLTVTSAQKNPTAFYLCASSIVSLNTEAFFGQGTRLTVV.

The V and J genes are TRBV6-5 and TRBJ2-2; perhaps TRBD2 as D (5 bases). The CDR3 totals 15 residues. The germline V gene encodes CDR1 MNHEY and CDR2 SVGAGI. V was shortened by 6 bases and J by 1 base, with 12 bases between the two germline ends. CDR3 coding DNA: TGTGCCAGCAGGTGGAGCGGCCTGAACACCGGGGAGCTGTTTTTT. Translated, it gives CASRWSGLNTGELFF.

This chain connects TRBV15 to TRBJ2-7, with TRBD1 matching over 10 bases. V shed 3 bases, J shed 4 bases, and the junction held 0 bases outside the gene matches. CDR3 length: 13 amino acids. Germline CDR1 is LNHNV and CDR2 is YYDKDF (reference sequence). The CDR3 spells CATSRDRGYEQYF. For the CDR3, the DNA is TGTGCCACCAGCAGGGACAGGGGGTACGAGCAGTACTTC.

The chain joins TRBV11-2 to TRBJ1-6, with D perhaps matching TRBD1 (5 bases). The CDR3 has 14 amino acids. Trimming removed 6 bases at V and 9 bases at J, with 15 bases between. Germline V gene data show CDR1 as SGHAT and CDR2 as FQNNGV. CDR3 nucleotide sequence: TGTGCCAGCAGGTTGGGGGACTCCTCTTCACCCCTCCACTTT. It is translated as CASRLGDSSSPLHF.

J is TRBJ2-7 and V is TRBV28, with D possibly matching TRBD1 (5 bases). The CDR3 is 15 residues long. The germline V and J ends were trimmed by 6 bases and 3 bases, with 18 bases remaining between them. From germline, CDR1 is MDHEN and CDR2 SYDVKM. The DNA of the CDR3 is TGTGCCAGCAGGTCCCCCTCGTCAGGGCACTACGAGCAGTACTTC. Encoded protein: CASRSPSSGHYEQYF.

The chain has TRBV7-2 and TRBJ1-5; 7 bases are a match to TRBD1. The CDR3 contains 15 residues. V shed 5 bases and J 7 bases; nucleotides not matched to a gene: 11. Germline loops: CDR1 SGHTA, CDR2 FQGNSA. The DNA of the CDR3 is TGTGCCAGCAGCCGGACAGGACCCCCGGAACAGCCCCAGCATTTT. It encodes CASSRTGPPEQPQHF.

This clone was detected once. The rearrangement links TRBV19 to TRBJ2-3; D perhaps matches TRBD1 (5 bases). The CDR3 runs 13 residues. V lost 7 bases to trimming and J lost 0 bases, with 8 bases between them. CDR1 and CDR2 (germline): LNHDA, SQIVND (reference sequence). The DNA for the CDR3 is TGTGCCAGTAAGGGGCACAGCACAGATACGCAGTATTTT. It encodes CASKGHSTDTQYF.

The chain is built from TRBV11-2 and TRBJ2-1, with 7 bases lining up with TRBD2. Germline CDR1 reads SGHAT; CDR2 reads FQNNGV. Unmatched junction bases numbered 5, after V lost 5 bases and J lost 4 bases. This CDR3 is built from 14 residues. This CDR3 reads CASSASGAYNEQFF. The CDR3 coding sequence is TGTGCCAGCAGCGCGAGCGGGGCGTACAATGAGCAGTTCTTC.

This clone showed up just once. The V gene is TRBV27, the J gene TRBJ1-6; 8 bases agree with TRBD1. The J segment lost 6 bases and the V segment lost 7 bases, leaving 11 bases of the junction unmatched. This CDR3 comprises 16 residues. Germline-derived CDR1 and CDR2 are MNHEY and SMNVEV (reference sequence). The CDR3 loop is CASTPSIRGPNSPLHF. The CDR3 nucleotides are TGTGCCAGCACCCCCAGCATCAGGGGGCCTAATTCACCCCTCCACTTT.

The J gene is TRBJ1-4, the V gene TRBV6-2 or TRBV6-3, with D uncertain. Germline loops: CDR1 MNHEY, CDR2 SVGEGT. The CDR3 loop spans 13 amino acids. V shed 1 base and J shed 8 bases, with 8 bases lying between them. CDR3 region: CASSYFNTEKLFF. CDR3 coding DNA: TGTGCCAGCAGTTACTTTAACACGGAAAAACTGTTTTTT.

J is TRBJ1-5 and V is TRBV19, with unresolved D. This CDR3 is 12 amino acids long. V shed 2 bases and J shed 6 bases, with 5 bases lying between them. Germline CDR1 is LNHDA and CDR2 is SQIVND (reference sequence). CDR3 region: CASSISRQPQHF. The CDR3 coding sequence is TGTGCCAGTAGTATATCTCGTCAGCCCCAGCATTTT.

The CDR3 DNA sequence: TGCGCCAGCAGCTTCAACACCGACGGGTCTGGAAACACCATATATTTT. Amino acid sequence: CASSFNTDGSGNTIYF. The chain combines TRBV5-1 with TRBJ1-3; D is ambiguous. CDR1 SGHRS and CDR2 YFSETQ come from the germline V gene. The CDR3 runs to 16 residues. V was shortened by 2 bases and J by 1 base, with 13 bases between the two germline ends.

J is TRBJ1-2 and V is TRBV28; 7 bases line up with TRBD1. Trimming removed 6 bases from V and 4 bases from J; junction bases left unmatched: 8. The CDR3 sequence is 14 residues long. Germline V lookup: CDR1 MDHEN, CDR2 SYDVKM. The CDR3 DNA follows: TGTGCCAGCAGGAGACAGGGAGATCTCTATGGCTACACCTTC. Protein: CASRRQGDLYGYTF.

This sequence joins TRBV6-6 and TRBJ2-7, with D perhaps TRBD2 (5 bases). CDR3 length: 13 amino acids. Deletions cut 5 bases from V and 3 bases from J, with 11 bases between. Germline lookup yields CDR1 MNHNY and CDR2 SVGAGI (reference sequence). The CDR3 protein is CASSAGEGYEQYF. The CDR3 bases are TGTGCCAGCAGTGCTGGAGAGGGCTACGAGCAGTACTTC.

The chain is built from TRBV21-1 and TRBJ2-7; TRBD1 is the table's D call and was not checked against the DNA. TRBV21-1 is a pseudogene. This CDR3 comprises 15 residues. The CDR3 spells CATCVPLQVCDEQYF. In DNA, the CDR3 is TGTGCCACTTGCGTACCGCTCCAGGTATGCGACGAGCAGTACTTC.

The V and J genes are TRBV30 and TRBJ1-2; D call uncertain. Trimming removed 1 base from V and 8 bases from J, with 20 bases in between. CDR3 length: 15 amino acids. Germline assignment: CDR1 GTSNPN and CDR2 SVGIG (reference sequence). The CDR3 coding sequence is TGTGCCTGGAGTGCCCCCTCCTTAGTGTTGAGAGGCTACACCTTC. It encodes CAWSAPSLVLRGYTF.

The chain joins TRBV25-1 to TRBJ1-5, with D perhaps TRBD1 (6 bases). V dropped 7 bases and J dropped 4 bases, with 14 bases sitting between them. This CDR3 comprises 14 residues. The germline V gene encodes CDR1 MGHDK and CDR2 SYGVNS. CDR3 sequence: CASTTGGSNQPQHF. Here the CDR3 DNA reads TGTGCCAGCACGACAGGAGGTTCAAATCAGCCCCAGCATTTT.

CDR3 DNA: TGCAGCGTGGATACTCTACCGGGGGAGACCCAGTACTTC. Its protein product is CSVDTLPGETQYF. The V gene is TRBV29-1, the J gene TRBJ2-5, with D possibly matching TRBD2 (5 bases). The germline CDR1 and CDR2 sequences are SQVTM and ANQGSEA. Trimming shortened V by 6 bases and J by 5 bases, and 16 bases separated the two germline ends. CDR3 length equals 13 residues.

V and J are TRBV19 and TRBJ1-5; the D is unclear. The CDR3 spans 15 residues. Germline V gene sequence: CDR1 LNHDA, CDR2 SQIVND (reference sequence). Trimming removed 8 bases at V and 0 bases at J, with 14 bases between. This CDR3 is CASLRHPDSNQPQHF. The CDR3 bases are TGTGCCAGTCTCCGACACCCAGATAGCAATCAGCCCCAGCATTTT.

This clone was seen just once. This chain joins TRBV19 and TRBJ2-1; 11 nucleotides align to TRBD2. With 4 bases clipped from V and 1 base from J, the junction kept 9 bases outside the gene matches. This CDR3 comprises 18 residues. Germline V gene lookup returns CDR1 LNHDA and CDR2 SQIVND (reference sequence). The CDR3 sequence is CASSTPGLAGLSYNEQFF. The CDR3 DNA reads TGTGCCAGTAGTACCCCCGGACTAGCGGGCCTATCCTACAATGAGCAGTTCTTC. Based on the CDR3 plus reference TRBV19 and TRBJ2-1, the full variable domain is DGGITQSPKYLFRKEGQNVTLSCEQNLNHDAMYWYRQDPGQGLRLIYYSQIVNDFQKGDIAEGYSVSREKKESFPLTVTSAQKNPTAFYLCASSTPGLAGLSYNEQFFGPGTRLTVL.

This chain links TRBV7-8 with TRBJ1-2, with unresolved D. The ends were cut back, 1 base at V and 3 bases at J, with 18 bases in the middle. This CDR3 has 17 residues. The germline V gene has CDR1 SGHVS and CDR2 FQNEAQ. CDR3 nucleotide sequence: TGTGCCAGCAGCTTAGAACTAATCGCACCCTTGGACTATGGCTACACCTTC. Its protein product is CASSLELIAPLDYGYTF.

The V gene is TRBV6-6, the J gene TRBJ2-7, with TRBD1 as a possible D gene (6 bases). With 2 bases removed from V and 5 bases from J, the gap between germline ends came to 19 bases. Looked up from germline, CDR1 is MNHNY and CDR2 is SVGAGI (reference sequence). The CDR3 consists of 16 residues. DNA of the CDR3: TGTGCCAGCAGTTACGGGGTGGGGCTTGGGGACAACGAGCAGTACTTC. Translation gives CASSYGVGLGDNEQYF.

The chain links TRBV3-1 (or the pseudogene TRBV3-2) to TRBJ2-3, with 8 bases aligning to TRBD1. The CDR3 sequence is 13 residues long. V lost 6 bases and J lost 7; bases outside the gene matches: 6. Germline CDR1 is LGHDT and CDR2 is YNNKEL (reference sequence). CDR3 in DNA: TGTGCCAGCAGGAGGACAGGGTCAAATACGCAGTATTTT. Translation gives CASRRTGSNTQYF.

Concerning this clone: Other DNA sequences from this sample encode an identical CDR3 as well. The chain employs TRBV25-1 and TRBJ1-5; TRBD1 is a possible D gene (5 bases). The CDR3 is 14 amino acids. V lost 6 bases, J lost 3 bases, and 12 bases lay in between. CDR1 is MGHDK, CDR2 SYGVNS, per germline. The CDR3 is CASSEGGTNQPQHF. In DNA, the CDR3 is TGTGCCAGCAGCGAGGGAGGGACCAATCAGCCCCAGCATTTT.

The chain recombines TRBV29-1 with TRBJ2-5; TRBD2 aligns across 8 bases. J was trimmed by 6 bases and V by 4 bases; bases with no gene match: 16. This CDR3 contains 16 residues. Germline loops: CDR1 SQVTM, CDR2 ANQGSEA. The CDR3 reads CSVVGNSGMDRKTQYF. CDR3 bases: TGCAGCGTTGTGGGGAATAGCGGGATGGATCGGAAGACCCAGTACTTC.

The chain employs TRBV6-1 and TRBJ2-7, with 9 bases identical to TRBD1. The ends lost 3 bases at V and 4 bases at J; junction bases unmatched: 10. CDR1 and CDR2 (germline): MNHNS, SASEGT. The CDR3 is made up of 16 amino acids. Here the CDR3 reads CASSELTGGIMYEQYF. The CDR3 region has the DNA TGTGCCAGCAGTGAGTTGACAGGGGGTATTATGTACGAGCAGTACTTC.

V gene TRBV11-2 combines with J gene TRBJ1-1, with 10 bases matching TRBD1. Germline assignment: CDR1 SGHAT and CDR2 FQNNGV. This CDR3 is built from 16 residues. The J segment lost 8 bases and the V segment lost 3 bases, leaving 12 bases of the junction unmatched. In nucleotides, the CDR3 is TGTGCCAGCAGCTTTCGACGGGACAGGGGTGGTTCCGAAGCTTTCTTT. Translation: CASSFRRDRGGSEAFF.

The chain employs TRBV7-2 and TRBJ1-6; tentative D call: TRBD1 (5 bases). V was pared by 1 base and J by 7 bases, with 14 bases between. The germline gives CDR1 SGHTA, CDR2 FQGNSA. The CDR3 sequence is 16 residues long. As DNA, the CDR3 is TGTGCCAGCAGCTTAGGCCGGGACTACCCGAATTCACCCCTCCACTTT. The encoded protein is CASSLGRDYPNSPLHF.

The chain links TRBV11-3 to TRBJ2-3; 14 nucleotides align to TRBD2. Germline V gives CDR1 SGHNT, CDR2 YENEEA. The CDR3 has 16 amino acids. V was clipped by 5 bases and J by 5 bases; unmatched bases: 6. Here the CDR3 DNA reads TGTGCCAGCAGCCCGGGACTAGCGGGAGCCTTAGATACGCAGTATTTT. It translates to CASSPGLAGALDTQYF.

The gene calls are TRBV18 and TRBJ1-6, with D maybe TRBD1 (5 bases). Germline assignment: CDR1 KGHSH and CDR2 LQKENI. The length of the CDR3 is 14 residues. V was clipped by 2 bases and J by 10 bases, with 12 bases between them. CDR3 nucleotide sequence: TGTGCCAGCTCACCAGACGTGGGGGGATCACCCCTCCACTTT. This sequence encodes CASSPDVGGSPLHF.

In this sample, this clone turned up once. The rearrangement joins TRBV6-5 to TRBJ2-6; weak D call: TRBD1 (6 bases). The V gene lost 10 bases and the J gene lost 2 bases, with 9 bases spanning the gap. Germline V lookup: CDR1 MNHEY, CDR2 SVGAGI. The CDR3 is made up of 13 amino acids. For the CDR3, the DNA is TGTGCCACCAACAGGGCTGGGGCCAACGTCCTGACTTTC. As protein: CATNRAGANVLTF.

The sample holds a few counts of this clone. The chain combines TRBV5-1 with TRBJ1-4, with D perhaps TRBD1 (5 bases). The CDR3 is made up of 12 amino acids. Trimming pared 8 bases from V and 7 bases from J, leaving 12 bases between. The germline V gene encodes CDR1 SGHRS and CDR2 YFSETQ. For the CDR3, the DNA is TGCGCCAGTAGGGGATTTGGTGAAAAACTGTTTTTT. Its protein product is CASRGFGEKLFF. Together with reference TRBV5-1 and TRBJ1-4, the CDR3 gives the full variable domain: KAGVTQTPRYLIKTRGQQVTLSCSPISGHRSVSWYQQTPGQGLQFLFEYFSETQRNKGNFPGRFSGRQFSNSRSEMNVSTLELGDSALYLCASRGFGEKLFFGSGTQLSVL.